One and the same sample provided the 28 T cell receptor beta chains below, sequenced in a study of blood T cell repertoires in COVID-19. The assay was immunoSEQ multiplex PCR, and TCRdb's table has in-frame clones only and misses some. Altogether around 200,000 clones are present, around 86% being singletons, with the ten largest covering around 6%. The sample consisted of PBMCs or T cells enriched from blood (not recorded which). The receptors were sampled from a man in his forties with acute COVID-19.

The V gene is TRBV9, the J gene TRBJ1-2; TRBD1 matches 7 bases. The CDR3 loop spans 14 amino acids. After removal of 2 bases from V and 6 bases from J, the junction contained 7 bases not matched to a gene. CDR1 is SGDLS, CDR2 YYNGEE, per germline. In DNA form, the CDR3 reads TGTGCCAGCAGCGTGGCAGGGGGGACAGATGGCTACACCTTC. Protein: CASSVAGGTDGYTF.

The CDR3 region has the DNA TGCGCCAGCAGCTTGGGCGGGACAACTAATGAAAAACTGTTTTTT. It codes for CASSLGGTTNEKLFF. The J gene is TRBJ1-4, the V gene TRBV5-1; D gene unclear. CDR3 length: 15 amino acids. V lost 0 bases, J lost 0 bases, and 6 bases lay in between. Germline CDR1 and CDR2: SGHRS and YFSETQ.

The gene calls are TRBV28 and TRBJ2-5; 8 bases align to TRBD1. V shed 5 bases and J 5 bases; nucleotides not matched to a gene: 10. The germline V gene has CDR1 MDHEN and CDR2 SYDVKM. This CDR3 contains 15 residues. For the CDR3, the DNA is TGTGCCAGCAGTACAGGGGGAGCACGCGCGGAGACCCAGTACTTC. Its translation: CASSTGGARAETQYF. Based on the CDR3 plus reference TRBV28 and TRBJ2-5, the full variable domain is DVKVTQSSRYLVKRTGEKVFLECVQDMDHENMFWYRQDPGLGLRLIYFSYDVKMKEKGDIPEGYSVSREKKERFSLILESASTNQTSMYLCASSTGGARAETQYFGPGTRLLVL.

This chain joins TRBV27 and TRBJ1-2, with D perhaps matching TRBD1 (5 bases). Germline lookup yields CDR1 MNHEY and CDR2 SMNVEV (reference sequence). The V end was cut by 10 bases, the J end by 4 bases, with 16 bases between. This CDR3 is 13 amino acids long. The CDR3 nucleotides are TGTGCCACCGGGTGGGGCGGTTTCTATGGCTACACCTTC. Its translation: CATGWGGFYGYTF.

This chain uses TRBV20-1 with TRBJ2-7; tentative D call: TRBD1 (6 bases). Trimming took 6 bases from V and 4 from J, leaving 10 bases between them. The CDR3 runs 11 residues. Germline-derived CDR1 and CDR2 are DFQATT and SNEGSKA (reference sequence). The CDR3 is CSARQAYEQYF. The CDR3 bases are TGCAGTGCCCGACAGGCGTACGAGCAGTACTTC.

V and J are TRBV10-3 and TRBJ2-1; 9 bases match TRBD2. The ends lost 4 bases at V and 4 bases at J; junction bases unmatched: 5. This CDR3 is 15 amino acids long. Germline CDR1 reads ENHRY; CDR2 reads SYGVKD. Written as DNA, the CDR3 is TGTGCCATCAGTGTATGGCGGGAGGGGTACAATGAGCAGTTCTTC. It codes for CAISVWREGYNEQFF.

This rearrangement joins TRBV2 to TRBJ2-7; the match to TRBD2 covers 8 bases. Germline V gene data show CDR1 as SNHLY and CDR2 as FYNNEI. V was pared by 6 bases and J by 2 bases, with 9 bases of the junction left unmatched. The CDR3 covers 15 residues. CDR3 nucleotides: TGTGCCAGCAGGCGCGGGTCGGGAGGGCCCTACGAGCAGTACTTC. Protein product: CASRRGSGGPYEQYF. Combining the CDR3 with reference TRBV2 and TRBJ2-7 gives the whole variable domain EPEVTQTPSHQVTQMGQEVILRCVPISNHLYFYWYRQILGQKVEFLVSFYNNEISEKSEIFDDQFSVERPDGSNFTLKIRSTKLEDSAMYFCASRRGSGGPYEQYFGPGTRLTVT.

The chain employs TRBV19 and TRBJ2-3; 9 nucleotides agree with TRBD1. Germline CDR1 reads LNHDA; CDR2 reads SQIVND (reference sequence). V shed 11 bases and J 1 base; nucleotides not matched to a gene: 7. The CDR3 sequence is 14 residues long. CDR3: CAAGGDRGTDTQYF. In DNA form, the CDR3 reads TGTGCCGCAGGGGGGGACAGGGGCACAGATACGCAGTATTTT.

V is TRBV13 and J is TRBJ1-1; 8 bases agree with TRBD1. The germline CDR1 and CDR2 sequences are PRHDT and FYEKMQ (reference sequence). The CDR3 covers 13 residues. V dropped 5 bases and J dropped 8; count of bases not matched to a gene: 7. The chain's CDR3 is CASSPRQGREAFF. The CDR3 nucleotides read TGTGCCAGCAGCCCACGACAGGGGCGCGAAGCTTTCTTT.

The chain combines TRBV6-5 with TRBJ1-2, with D uncertain. This CDR3 has 14 amino acids. Trimming pared 2 bases from V and 2 bases from J, leaving 9 bases between. CDR1 MNHEY and CDR2 SVGAGI come from the germline V gene. CDR3 bases: TGTGCCAGCAGTTACGGAGTCGTGAACTATGGCTACACCTTC. Its translation is CASSYGVVNYGYTF.

In this sample, this clone turned up once. The chain joins TRBV5-1 to TRBJ2-3; D unclear. Germline V gene lookup returns CDR1 SGHRS and CDR2 YFSETQ. Deletions cut 0 bases from V and 5 bases from J, with 13 bases between. The CDR3 has 15 amino acids. Written as DNA, the CDR3 is TGCGCCAGCAGCTTGGCCCATCGTGCAGTAGATACGCAGTATTTT. Translated: CASSLAHRAVDTQYF.

Remarks on this clone: The sample has other DNA sequences that encode this CDR3 too. For the CDR3, the DNA is TGTGCCAGCAGTTTAGCGCAAACCTACGAGCAGTACTTC. Translation gives CASSLAQTYEQYF. The chain uses TRBV27 and TRBJ2-7; D is unclear. V was trimmed by 2 bases and J by 2 bases, leaving 7 bases between them. The germline V gene has CDR1 MNHEY and CDR2 SMNVEV (reference sequence). The CDR3 contains 13 residues.

This rearrangement joins TRBV4-3 to TRBJ2-7, with 9 bases fitting TRBD1. V shed 4 bases, J shed 3 bases, and the junction held 4 bases outside the gene matches. In germline, CDR1 is LGHNA, CDR2 YSLEER. This CDR3 has 14 residues. CDR3 sequence (DNA): TGCGCCAGCAGCCGGGGACAGGGAGACTACGAGCAGTACTTC. It yields the protein CASSRGQGDYEQYF.

The chain combines TRBV10-3 with TRBJ2-7, with a tentative D call TRBD2 (5 bases). The V gene lost 2 bases and the J gene lost 2 bases, with 10 bases spanning the gap. This CDR3 contains 14 residues. Germline lookup yields CDR1 ENHRY and CDR2 SYGVKD. As DNA, the CDR3 is TGTGCCATCAGTGAGGGCAGCGGACCCTACGAGCAGTACTTC. It is translated as CAISEGSGPYEQYF.

V and J are TRBV19 and TRBJ2-5, with D perhaps matching TRBD1 (5 bases). From germline, CDR1 is LNHDA and CDR2 SQIVND (reference sequence). V was shortened by 3 bases and J by 0 bases, with 11 bases between the two germline ends. The CDR3 spans 15 residues. CDR3 residues: CASSINPGYQETQYF. The CDR3 DNA is TGTGCCAGTAGTATCAACCCAGGGTACCAAGAGACCCAGTACTTC. Full variable domain (rest looked up from reference TRBV19 and TRBJ2-5): DGGITQSPKYLFRKEGQNVTLSCEQNLNHDAMYWYRQDPGQGLRLIYYSQIVNDFQKGDIAEGYSVSREKKESFPLTVTSAQKNPTAFYLCASSINPGYQETQYFGPGTRLLVL.

The CDR3 DNA is TGTGCCAGCAGCTTAGCTTCTCTGGCGTTAGCTTTCTTC. Translated: CASSLASLALAFF. The genes are TRBV11-2 and TRBJ2-1; no definite D call. V lost 1 base and J lost 16, with 17 bases in between. Looked up from germline, CDR1 is SGHAT and CDR2 is FQNNGV. This CDR3 is built from 13 residues.

The chain joins TRBV5-6 to TRBJ1-4; 8 bases match TRBD1. Germline V lookup: CDR1 SGHDT, CDR2 YYEEEE. Trimming cost V 2 bases and J 8 bases; bases outside gene matches: 5. The CDR3 is 14 amino acids. CDR3 in DNA: TGTGCCAGCAGCTTAGTGGACAGGGAAGAAAAACTGTTTTTT. Encoded protein: CASSLVDREEKLFF.

This clone has more than one count but fewer than ten. The chain is built from TRBV7-3 and TRBJ1-1; 7 bases are shared with TRBD1. Per the germline V gene, CDR1 is SGHTA and CDR2 is FQGTGA. CDR3 length: 16 amino acids. The ends lost 2 bases at V and 2 bases at J; junction bases unmatched: 8. CDR3 sequence (DNA): TGTGCCAGCAGCTTAGGGCCGACAGGGTCCAACACTGAAGCTTTCTTT. Encoded protein: CASSLGPTGSNTEAFF.

For the CDR3, the DNA is TGTGCCAGCAGACCGAAGACAGGGACCTACGAGCAGTACTTC. Amino acids: CASRPKTGTYEQYF. The chain has TRBV6-5 and TRBJ2-7; 7 bases fit TRBD1. The CDR3 has 14 amino acids. Germline CDR1 is MNHEY and CDR2 is SVGAGI. The ends lost 6 bases at V and 2 bases at J; junction bases unmatched: 7.

The gene calls are TRBV5-4 and TRBJ2-3; 8 bases agree with TRBD2. The CDR3 is 15 residues long. V lost 4 bases to trimming and J lost 0 bases; unmatched junction nucleotides: 4. The germline gives CDR1 SGHNT, CDR2 YYREEE (reference sequence). CDR3 bases: TGTGCCAGCAGCCCAGCGGGAGCTAGCACAGATACGCAGTATTTT. Protein product: CASSPAGASTDTQYF.

The rearrangement joins TRBV27 to TRBJ2-2, with 9 bases lining up with TRBD1. Germline CDR1 MNHEY, CDR2 SMNVEV (reference sequence). The CDR3 has 17 amino acids. V trimming: 7 bases; J trimming: 8 bases; junction bases outside the gene matches: 17. CDR3 amino acids: CASTAATGTGFSGELFF. The CDR3 DNA reads TGTGCCAGCACAGCGGCCACCGGGACAGGGTTTTCAGGGGAGCTGTTTTTT.

The CDR3 DNA reads TGTGCCAGCAGTTTATTGGCAGGGGACTATGGCTACACCTTC. Encoded protein: CASSLLAGDYGYTF. This chain connects TRBV27 to TRBJ1-2; a weak D match, TRBD1 (6 bases). The germline CDR1 and CDR2 sequences are MNHEY and SMNVEV (reference sequence). With 1 base removed from V and 3 bases from J, the gap between germline ends came to 9 bases. This CDR3 contains 14 residues.

The chain carries TRBV9 and TRBJ2-2, with 13 nucleotides matching TRBD2. V trimming: 4 bases; J trimming: 4 bases; junction bases outside the gene matches: 4. Germline values: CDR1 SGDLS, CDR2 YYNGEE. This CDR3 is built from 16 residues. The CDR3 is CASSFRTSGSTGELFF. The DNA for the CDR3 is TGTGCCAGCAGCTTCCGGACTAGCGGGAGCACCGGGGAGCTGTTTTTT.

The rearrangement joins TRBV2 to TRBJ1-4; D not certain. CDR1 is SNHLY, CDR2 FYNNEI, per germline. V shed 7 bases and J shed 0 bases, with 12 bases lying between them. The CDR3 runs to 15 residues. CDR3 protein: CASKRAGTTNEKLFF. CDR3 coding DNA: TGTGCCAGCAAGCGGGCAGGTACAACTAATGAAAAACTGTTTTTT.

This chain uses TRBV13 with TRBJ2-1, with TRBD1 matching 11 bases. The J segment lost 7 bases and the V segment lost 1 base, leaving 9 bases of the junction unmatched. CDR3 size: 17 residues. Germline-derived CDR1 and CDR2 are PRHDT and FYEKMQ (reference sequence). CDR3 loop: CASSLVAGTGGKNEQFF. The CDR3, as DNA: TGTGCCAGCAGCTTAGTCGCCGGGACAGGGGGAAAAAATGAGCAGTTCTTC. The full variable domain, with the rest looked up from reference TRBV13 and TRBJ2-1, is AAGVIQSPRHLIKEKRETATLKCYPIPRHDTVYWYQQGPGQDPQFLISFYEKMQSDKGSIPDRFSAQQFSDYHSELNMSSLELGDSALYFCASSLVAGTGGKNEQFFGPGTRLTVL.

The genes are TRBV6-4 and TRBJ2-7, with no clear D. V was clipped by 1 base and J by 1 base, with 14 bases between them. The V gene's germline CDR1 is MRHNA and CDR2 SNTAGT. This CDR3 comprises 16 residues. CDR3: CASSDYPLIPSYEQYF. The CDR3 nucleotides read TGTGCCAGCAGTGACTATCCTCTTATCCCTTCCTACGAGCAGTACTTC.

This clone occurred once. The chain joins TRBV19 to TRBJ1-1; D gene ambiguous. The V and J ends lost 3 bases and 5 bases respectively, with 10 bases between them. CDR3 length: 13 residues. Germline loops: CDR1 LNHDA, CDR2 SQIVND (reference sequence). This CDR3 is CASSMAPTTEAFF. DNA of the CDR3: TGTGCCAGTAGTATGGCCCCCACGACTGAAGCTTTCTTT. The full variable domain, in which reference TRBV19 and TRBJ1-1 provide the parts outside the CDR3, is DGGITQSPKYLFRKEGQNVTLSCEQNLNHDAMYWYRQDPGQGLRLIYYSQIVNDFQKGDIAEGYSVSREKKESFPLTVTSAQKNPTAFYLCASSMAPTTEAFFGQGTRLTVV.

The chain uses TRBV24-1 and TRBJ2-1, with 10 bases fitting TRBD2. This CDR3 spans 16 amino acids. Germline CDR1 is KGHDR and CDR2 is SFDVKD. V was clipped by 1 base and J by 2 bases; unmatched bases: 1. CDR3 DNA sequence: TGTGCCACCAGTGATTTTACTAGCGGGGCCTACAATGAGCAGTTCTTC. Translating gives CATSDFTSGAYNEQFF.